This record covers a single T cell receptor beta chain. The record originates from a study of shared clonotypes between healthy human individuals. Trimming took 2 bases from V and 9 from J; bases not matched to a gene: 6. Germline V CDR1 and CDR2: MNHEY, SVGAGI. This CDR3 contains 14 residues. Generated by immunoSEQ multiplex PCR, the TCRdb table keeps only in-frame clones and is missing some. The data show about a million clones, approximately 80% seen once. The chain employs TRBV6-5 and TRBJ2-1, with 8 bases fitting TRBD2. The source material was memory CD4+ T cells from PBMCs. Subset specified: CD45RA-negative fraction. The clonotype comes from a man aged 18 to 29 in good health. Some clones in this sample may be carry-over from other donors' samples. CDR3 DNA sequence: TGTGCCAGCAGTTACCGTATTAGCGGGATTGAGCAGTTCTTC. Translating it yields CASSYRISGIEQFF.